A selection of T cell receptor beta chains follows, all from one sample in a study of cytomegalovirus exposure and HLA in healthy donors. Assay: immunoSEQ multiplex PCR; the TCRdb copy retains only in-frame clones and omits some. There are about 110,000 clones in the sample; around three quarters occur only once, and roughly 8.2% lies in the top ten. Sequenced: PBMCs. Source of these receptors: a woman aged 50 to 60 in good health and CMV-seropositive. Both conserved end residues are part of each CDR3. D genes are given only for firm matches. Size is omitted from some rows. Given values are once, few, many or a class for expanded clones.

CASRLAESSYNEQFF TGTGCCAGCAGATTAGCTGAGAGCTCCTACAATGAGCAGTTCTTC . 15 . TRBJ2-1 TRBV13
CASSQYSSGSYEQYF TGCGCCAGCAGCCAATATTCTAGCGGCTCCTACGAGCAGTACTTC TRBD2 15 once TRBJ2-7 TRBV4-3
CASSPFAGPGYEQYF TGTGCCAGCAGCCCTTTTGCGGGCCCTGGGTACGAGCAGTACTTC . 15 . TRBJ2-7 TRBV11-2
CASGQGVNQPQHF TGTGCCAGCGGGCAGGGGGTCAATCAGCCCCAGCATTTT TRBD1 13 . TRBJ1-5 TRBV7-9
CASSFSTGSNSPLHF TGTGCCAGCAGTTTTTCGACAGGGTCCAATTCACCCCTCCACTTT TRBD1 15 . TRBJ1-6 TRBV27
CASSLGDRGGNEQFF TGTGCCAGCAGCTTGGGGGACAGGGGGGGTAATGAGCAGTTCTTC TRBD1 15 few TRBJ2-1 TRBV5-4
CSAHALEGYTF TGCAGTGCTCACGCCCTGGAGGGCTACACCTTC . 11 . TRBJ1-2 TRBV20-1
CASSPGLAAYEQYF TGCGCCAGCAGCCCGGGACTAGCGGCCTACGAGCAGTACTTC TRBD2 14 . TRBJ2-7 TRBV5-1
CASSSLAGGETDTQYF TGTGCCAGCAGTTCCCTAGCGGGAGGGGAGACAGATACGCAGTATTTT TRBD2 16 . TRBJ2-3 TRBV28
CASSQASYRIYEQYF TGCGCCAGCAGCCAAGCGAGCTACAGAATCTACGAGCAGTACTTC . 15 few TRBJ2-7 TRBV4-3
CASGLVRTGGWTNEKLFF TGTGCTAGTGGTTTGGTGAGGACAGGAGGTTGGACTAATGAAAAACTGTTTTTT TRBD1 18 . TRBJ1-4 TRBV12-5
CASRIFGGASSYNEQFF TGTGCCAGCAGGATCTTCGGGGGGGCGAGCTCCTACAATGAGCAGTTCTTC TRBD2 17 . TRBJ2-1 TRBV27
CASSQGEGF TGTGCCAGCAGCCAGGGCGAGGGCTTC . 9 . TRBJ1-2 TRBV3-2
CASRLGSGRTDTQYF TGTGCCAGCAGGTTGGGAAGCGGGAGGACAGATACGCAGTATTTT TRBD2 15 few TRBJ2-3 TRBV5-5
CASSSEGLGAKNIQYF TGCGCCAGCAGCTCGGAGGGGTTAGGGGCCAAAAACATTCAGTACTTC . 16 few TRBJ2-4 TRBV5-1
CASSPLDSYEQYF TGTGCCAGCAGTCCCCTTGACAGTTACGAGCAGTACTTC . 13 few TRBJ2-7 TRBV27
CSVEVRTGIYEQYF TGCAGCGTTGAAGTCCGGACAGGGATCTACGAGCAGTACTTC TRBD1 14 . TRBJ2-7 TRBV29-1
CASSSPDRVYGYTF TGTGCCAGCAGCTCCCCTGACAGGGTCTATGGCTACACCTTC TRBD1 14 . TRBJ1-2 TRBV7-9
CASEASGGLTDTQYF TGTGCCAGCGAGGCTAGCGGGGGGCTTACAGATACGCAGTATTTT TRBD2 15 . TRBJ2-3 TRBV2
CASSVGTGGSYGYTF TGTGCCAGCAGTGTGGGGACAGGGGGTAGCTATGGCTACACCTTC TRBD1 15 . TRBJ1-2 TRBV2
CASSLNFAGGTYNEQFF TGTGCCAGCAGCTTAAATTTCGCGGGAGGAACCTACAATGAGCAGTTCTTC TRBD2 17 few TRBJ2-1 TRBV7-6
CASTPTGSTDTQYF TGTGCCAGCACCCCGACAGGGTCCACAGATACGCAGTATTTT TRBD1 14 . TRBJ2-3 TRBV2
CASSQDGGGSSTGELFF TGCGCCAGCAGCCAAGATGGGGGGGGCTCGAGCACCGGGGAGCTGTTTTTT . 17 medium-sized TRBJ2-2 TRBV4-3
CASSFSSGTYNEQFF TGTGCCAGCAGCTTCTCTAGCGGTACCTACAATGAGCAGTTCTTC TRBD2 15 few TRBJ2-1 TRBV11-2
CASSFRDRGHEQFF TGTGCCAGCAGCTTCCGGGACAGGGGTCATGAGCAGTTCTTC TRBD1 14 . TRBJ2-1 TRBV13
CSVWTSGETQYF TGCAGCGTTTGGACTAGCGGAGAGACCCAGTACTTC TRBD2 12 . TRBJ2-5 TRBV29-1
CASSPRLAGAIETQYF TGTGCCAGCAGCCCTCGACTAGCGGGAGCGATTGAGACCCAGTACTTC TRBD2 16 few TRBJ2-5 TRBV7-9
CASALTSGSRGVTYNEQFF TGTGCTAGTGCCCTAACTAGCGGGAGCCGAGGAGTCACCTACAATGAGCAGTTCTTC TRBD2 19 . TRBJ2-1 TRBV12-5
CASSFGGANYGYTF TGTGCCAGCAGCTTTGGGGGGGCTAACTATGGCTACACCTTC . 14 . TRBJ1-2 TRBV7-2
CASSQGLAGVNEQFF TGCGCCAGCAGCCAAGGACTAGCGGGAGTCAATGAGCAGTTCTTC TRBD2 15 . TRBJ2-1 TRBV4-1
CASSEVYQPQHF TGTGCCAGCAGTGAAGTCTATCAGCCCCAGCATTTT . 12 . TRBJ1-5 TRBV6-1
CASSVGRGSAYEQYF TGTGCCAGCAGTGTAGGAAGAGGGAGCGCCTACGAGCAGTACTTC . 15 few TRBJ2-7 TRBV2
CASSQGRGPFNEQYF TGCGCCAGCAGCCAAGGGCGGGGGCCTTTTAACGAGCAGTACTTC . 15 . TRBJ2-7 TRBV4-3
CASSPAEETQYF TGTGCCAGCTCACCGGCTGAAGAGACCCAGTACTTC . 12 few TRBJ2-5 TRBV18
CASSLTSVLAKNIQYF TGTGCCAGCAGCCTTACTAGCGTCTTAGCCAAAAACATTCAGTACTTC TRBD2 16 . TRBJ2-4 TRBV5-4
CASSFRFSSYEQYF TGTGCCAGCAGCTTCCGTTTCAGCTCCTACGAGCAGTACTTC . 14 few TRBJ2-7 TRBV6-1
CASSLADRYEQYF TGTGCCAGCAGCTTAGCGGACAGATACGAGCAGTACTTC . 13 few TRBJ2-7 TRBV7-2
CASSQGEGGSNQPQHF TGTGCCAGCAGCCAAGGGGAGGGGGGTTCTAATCAGCCCCAGCATTTT . 16 . TRBJ1-5 TRBV4-2
CASRGTGRAGELFF TGTGCCAGCCGGGGGACAGGGAGGGCCGGGGAGCTGTTTTTT TRBD1 14 . TRBJ2-2 TRBV27
CASSPGLAGVYEQYF TGTGCCAGCAGCCCGGGACTAGCGGGGGTCTACGAGCAGTACTTC TRBD2 15 . TRBJ2-7 TRBV7-6